A selection of T cell receptor beta chains follows, all from one sample in a study of a mutant IDH1 vaccine in newly diagnosed glioma. TCRdb's copy holds only in-frame clones and misses some; the assay was immunoSEQ multiplex PCR. The table lists around 89,000 clones, 83% of them singletons, with approximately 7.4% in the top ten. Sequencing used PBMCs, obtained from a glioma patient treated with radiotherapy, temozolomide or both. These receptor sequences come from a woman aged 50 to 60 with glioma. CDR3s include the opening cysteine and the closing phenylalanine or tryptophan. D genes are given only for firm matches. A clone size is listed for some rows: how often the clone was seen (once, few, many), or a class if it is expanded.

>.|TRBV21-1|TRBJ1-2|.
CARGPGGILYGYTF
TGTGCCAGGGGCCCGGGGGGCATCCTCTATGGCTACACCTTC
>.|TRBV7-6|TRBJ1-2|.
CASSFTRKPGYTF
TGTGCCAGCAGCTTTACCCGGAAGCCTGGCTACACCTTC
>.|TRBV29-1|TRBJ2-7|.
CSVEETDILGEQYF
TGCAGCGTTGAAGAGACGGACATCCTGGGAGAGCAGTACTTC
>.|TRBV29-1|TRBJ2-5|TRBD2
CSVRKGKGGGTARETQYF
TGCAGCGTTCGAAAGGGAAAAGGCGGGGGGACCGCCAGGGAGACCCAGTACTTC
>few|TRBV19|TRBJ1-1|.
CASSIGQTEAFF
TGTGCCAGTAGTATTGGGCAGACTGAAGCTTTCTTT
>.|TRBV6-4|TRBJ1-5|.
CASSKGEGQPQHF
TGTGCCAGCTCGAAGGGGGAGGGACAGCCCCAGCATTTT
>.|TRBV19|TRBJ1-3|TRBD1
CASRSLRTGSGNTIYF
TGTGCCAGTAGATCTCTGAGGACAGGCTCTGGAAACACCATATATTTT
>.|TRBV7-9|TRBJ2-3|.
CASSLSGDTQYF
TGTGCCAGCAGTTTAAGCGGAGATACGCAGTATTTT
>.|TRBV5-1|TRBJ1-1|TRBD1
CASSSSLNRGNTEAFF
TGCGCCAGCAGCTCCTCACTAAACAGGGGAAACACTGAAGCTTTCTTT
>.|TRBV15|TRBJ1-6|TRBD1
CATSRVEGASYNSPLHF
TGTGCCACCAGCAGGGTCGAGGGGGCATCCTATAATTCACCCCTCCACTTT
>.|TRBV5-6|TRBJ1-4|TRBD1
CASSWGPGQGGEKLFF
TGTGCCAGCAGCTGGGGGCCGGGACAGGGGGGTGAAAAACTGTTTTTT
>.|TRBV29-1|TRBJ1-1|.
CSVDRLNTEAFF
TGCAGCGTTGATCGTTTGAACACTGAAGCTTTCTTT
>.|TRBV5-1|TRBJ2-7|.
CASSLAVASYEQYF
TGCGCCAGCAGCTTGGCCGTGGCGTCCTACGAGCAGTACTTC
>.|TRBV4-2|TRBJ1-1|.
CASSPDGAPDTEAFF
TGTGCCAGCAGCCCAGACGGCGCCCCCGACACTGAAGCTTTCTTT
>.|TRBV7-6|TRBJ2-5|TRBD1
CASRKDRGLLETQYF
TGTGCCAGCAGAAAAGACAGGGGGCTTTTGGAGACCCAGTACTTC
>.|TRBV7-7|TRBJ2-1|.
CASSLWGNNEQFF
TGTGCTAGCAGCTTATGGGGTAATAATGAGCAGTTCTTC
>.|TRBV20-1|TRBJ1-5|.
CSARDAGAQHF
TGCAGTGCTAGAGATGCGGGAGCCCAGCATTTT
>.|TRBV4-1|TRBJ2-5|.
CASSQGGAGGETQYF
TGCGCCAGCAGCCAAGGGGGGGCAGGAGGAGAGACCCAGTACTTC
>few|TRBV12-5|TRBJ2-7|TRBD2
CASGPGLAGIEGYEQYF
TGTGCTAGTGGCCCGGGACTAGCGGGGATTGAGGGCTACGAGCAGTACTTC
>once|TRBV6-1|TRBJ1-4|.
CASTPGDDEKLFF
TGTGCCAGTACCCCCGGGGATGATGAAAAACTGTTTTTT
>.|TRBV19|TRBJ1-1|TRBD1
CASTPGGTEAFF
TGTGCCAGTACCCCAGGGGGCACTGAAGCTTTCTTT
>.|TRBV4-3|TRBJ2-7|.
CASSQDQSYEQYF
TGCGCCAGCAGCCAAGATCAATCCTACGAGCAGTACTTC
>.|TRBV19|TRBJ1-1|TRBD1
CASSPARDRGSTEAFF
TGTGCCAGTAGTCCTGCCCGGGACAGGGGTAGTACTGAAGCTTTCTTT